This T cell receptor (beta chain) was recovered during a study of cytomegalovirus exposure and HLA in healthy donors. Findings of the study overall: HLA alleles showed associations with some 17,000 TCR beta sequences in a later analysis, at a 0.05 false discovery rate. Several of the most significant clusters were apparently associated with common viral pathogens in a later analysis. Later analysis associated a missense DCLRE1C variant with TCR beta V- and J-gene trimming.

With 60 Vbeta and 13 Jbeta primers, the PCR was carried out. The assay was immunoSEQ multiplex PCR, and TCRdb's table has in-frame clones only and misses some. This sample carries fewer than 130,000 clones, roughly 85% of them seen once, and the ten largest clones take about 3.1%. CDR1 LGHNA and CDR2 YNFKEQ come from the germline V gene. V lost 0 bases, J lost 3 bases, and 5 bases stayed unmatched. The length of the CDR3 is 16 residues. This clone came up a few times. The antigen is undetermined. The sequenced sample was PBMCs. The receptor was derived from a woman in her forties in good health and CMV-seronegative. The chain is built from TRBV4-2 and TRBJ1-5, with 7 bases identical to TRBD1. The CDR3 spells CASSQDLDRINQPQHF. CDR3 in DNA: TGTGCCAGCAGCCAAGATTTGGACAGGATCAATCAGCCCCAGCATTTT.